This TCR beta chain was recovered during a study of blood T cell repertoires in COVID-19. Study details: Whether acute or convalescent, the COVID-19 samples came from the United States, Italy and Spain. Sources were T cells, B-cell-depleted T cells, or PBMCs; the material itself was cDNA or gDNA.

Assay used: immunoSEQ multiplex PCR; TCRdb lists only in-frame clones, some missing. The table has 74,000 or so clones, around nine tenths seen once. V lost 4 bases and J lost 5; bases outside the gene matches: 5. Germline V lookup: CDR1 SGHTA, CDR2 FQGNSA. This CDR3 spans 15 amino acids. The chain is built from TRBV7-2 and TRBJ1-6; 7 bases are shared with TRBD1. Sample: peripheral blood. The clonotype originates from a human donor in a cohort sampled during active COVID-19. The CDR3 bases are TGTGCCAGCAGCTCCCTGGGACAGAATAATTCACCCCTCCACTTT. Translating gives CASSSLGQNNSPLHF.